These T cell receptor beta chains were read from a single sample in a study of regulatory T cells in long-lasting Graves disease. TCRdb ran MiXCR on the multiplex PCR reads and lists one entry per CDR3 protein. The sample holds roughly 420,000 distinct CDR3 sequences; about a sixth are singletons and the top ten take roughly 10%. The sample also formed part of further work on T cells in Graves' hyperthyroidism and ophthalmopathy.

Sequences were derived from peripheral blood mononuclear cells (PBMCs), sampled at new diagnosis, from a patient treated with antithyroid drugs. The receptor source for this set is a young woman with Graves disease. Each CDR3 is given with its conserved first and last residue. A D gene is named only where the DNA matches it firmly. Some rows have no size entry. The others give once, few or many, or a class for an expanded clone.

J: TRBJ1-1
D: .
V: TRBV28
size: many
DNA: TGTGCCAGCAGTCCCGGAGGGGATACTGAAGCTTTCTTT
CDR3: CASSPGGDTEAFF

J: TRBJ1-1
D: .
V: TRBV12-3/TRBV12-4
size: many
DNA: TGTGCCAGCAGCCCAATCTACGGACGGAACACTGAAGCTTTCTTT
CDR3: CASSPIYGRNTEAFF

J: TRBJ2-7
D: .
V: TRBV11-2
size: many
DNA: TGTGCCAGCGAGCATTCCTACGAGCAGTACTTC
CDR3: CASEHSYEQYF

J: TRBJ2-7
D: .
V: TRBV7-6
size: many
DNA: TGTGCCAGCAGCTTCTGGGGGGGCGCTGCCTACGAGCAGTACTTC
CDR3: CASSFWGGAAYEQYF

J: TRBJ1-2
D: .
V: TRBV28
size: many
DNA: TGTGCCAGTGCACAGGGTATCGAGAGCACCTTC
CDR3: CASAQGIESTF

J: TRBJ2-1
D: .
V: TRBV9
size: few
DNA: TGTGCCAGCAGCCCCCCCCAATACAATGAGCAGTTCTTC
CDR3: CASSPPQYNEQFF

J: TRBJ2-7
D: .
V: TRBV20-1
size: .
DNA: TGCAGTGCTAGAGATCTGGAGACTCCTGAAGCCTACGAGCTGTACTTC
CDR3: CSARDLETPEAYELYF

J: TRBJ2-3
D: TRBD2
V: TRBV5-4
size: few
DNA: TGTGCCAGCAGCTTGGCCCCGGGACTAACAACAGATACGCAGTATTTT
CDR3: CASSLAPGLTTDTQYF

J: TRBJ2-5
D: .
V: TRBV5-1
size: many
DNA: TGCGCCAGCAGCTTGGTTGTGGGGAAGCAAGAGACCCAGTACTTC
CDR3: CASSLVVGKQETQYF

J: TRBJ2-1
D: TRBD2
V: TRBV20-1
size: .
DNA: TGCAGTGCTAGAATACTCCCGGGACTAGTAAATGAGCAGTTCTTC
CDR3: CSARILPGLVNEQFF

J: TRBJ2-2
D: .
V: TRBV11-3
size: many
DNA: TGTGCCAGCAGCTTAGAAGAAGGGGGCACCGGGGAGCTGTTTTTT
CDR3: CASSLEEGGTGELFF

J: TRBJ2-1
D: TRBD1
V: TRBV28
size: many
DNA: TGTGCCAGCAGTCCCACGGACAGGGCGGAGCAGTTCTTC
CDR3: CASSPTDRAEQFF

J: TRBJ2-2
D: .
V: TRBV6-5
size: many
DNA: TGTGCCAGCAGTTACTCGAGCACCGGGGAGCTGTTTTTT
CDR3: CASSYSSTGELFF

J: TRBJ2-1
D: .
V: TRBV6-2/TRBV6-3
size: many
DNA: TGTGCCAGCAGGGGACTCTTCTTAGCCTACAATGAGCAGTTCTTC
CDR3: CASRGLFLAYNEQFF

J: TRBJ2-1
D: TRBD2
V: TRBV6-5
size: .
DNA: TGTGCCAGCAGTTACTCATCCAGCGGGAGTTACAATGAGCAGTTCTTC
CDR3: CASSYSSSGSYNEQFF

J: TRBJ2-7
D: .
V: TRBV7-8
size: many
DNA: TGTGCCAGCACGGCGGTGGCACACTACGAGCAGTACTTC
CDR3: CASTAVAHYEQYF

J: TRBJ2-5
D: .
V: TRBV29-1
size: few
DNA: TGCAGCGGGGCCCCCGAGCGGAGTGCTGAGACCCAGTACTTC
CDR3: CSGAPERSAETQYF

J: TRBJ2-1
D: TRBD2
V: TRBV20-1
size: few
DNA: TGCAGTGCTAGTCGGGCTAGCGGGAGGGCCAACAATGAGCAGTTCTTC
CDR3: CSASRASGRANNEQFF

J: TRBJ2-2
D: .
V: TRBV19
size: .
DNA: TGTGCCAGTAGTATAGAAGGTTGGGAGGAGCTGTTTTTT
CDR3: CASSIEGWEELFF

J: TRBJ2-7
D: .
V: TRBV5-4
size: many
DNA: TGTGCCAGCAGAACGGACCAGTCGGGCGAGCAGTACTTC
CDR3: CASRTDQSGEQYF

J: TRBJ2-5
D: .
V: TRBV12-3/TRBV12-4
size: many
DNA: TGTGCCAGCACCGATGAGGGTGGTGGGGAGACCCAGTACTTC
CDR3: CASTDEGGGETQYF

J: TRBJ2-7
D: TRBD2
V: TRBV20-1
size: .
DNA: TGCAGTGCTAGAGGACTAGCGGGCAATGGGGAGCAGTACTTC
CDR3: CSARGLAGNGEQYF

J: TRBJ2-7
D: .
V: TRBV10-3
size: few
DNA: TGTGCCATCAGTGAGGACACAGGGTCAGGGTCCCAGAGGCACTTC
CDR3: CAISEDTGSGSQRHF

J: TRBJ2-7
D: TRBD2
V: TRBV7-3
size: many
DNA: TGTGCCAGCAGCTTAAAAAGCCGTCGGACTAGCGGGAATGAATCCTACGAGCAGTACTTC
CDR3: CASSLKSRRTSGNESYEQYF

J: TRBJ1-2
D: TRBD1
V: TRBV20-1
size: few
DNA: TGCAGTGCTAGAGATGTAACAGGGGCAGATGGCTACACCTTC
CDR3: CSARDVTGADGYTF

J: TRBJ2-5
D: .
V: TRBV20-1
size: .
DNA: TGCAGTGCTAGAGACACCTACCAAGAGACCCAGTACTTC
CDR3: CSARDTYQETQYF

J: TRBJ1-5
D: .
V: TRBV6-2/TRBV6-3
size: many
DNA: TGTGCCAGCAGTCGGCCGGGACTTGGCAATCAGCCCCAGCATTTT
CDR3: CASSRPGLGNQPQHF

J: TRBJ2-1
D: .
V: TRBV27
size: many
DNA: TGTGCCAGCAGTAGATTTAAGGAGCCCTACAATGAGCAGTTCTTC
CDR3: CASSRFKEPYNEQFF

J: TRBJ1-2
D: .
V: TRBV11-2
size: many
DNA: TGTGCCAGCAGCCAGTTTAACTATGGCTACACCTTC
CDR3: CASSQFNYGYTF

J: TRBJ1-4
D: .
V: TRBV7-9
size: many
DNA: TGTGCCAGCAGCTTAGGGGCGATCAATGAAAAACTGTTTTTT
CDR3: CASSLGAINEKLFF

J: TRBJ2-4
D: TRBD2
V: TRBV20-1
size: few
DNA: TGCAGTGCTAGAGAGACTAGCGGGCCCGGTGGAAACATTCAGTACTTC
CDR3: CSARETSGPGGNIQYF

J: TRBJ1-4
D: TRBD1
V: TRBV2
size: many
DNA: TGTGCCACCCTGGACAGGGCGGCAACTAATGAAAAACTGTTTTTT
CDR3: CATLDRAATNEKLFF

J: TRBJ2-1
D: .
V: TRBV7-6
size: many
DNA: TGTGCCAGCAGCCGGGGAGTGGGACCTAGCTCCTACAATGAGCAGTTCTTC
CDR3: CASSRGVGPSSYNEQFF

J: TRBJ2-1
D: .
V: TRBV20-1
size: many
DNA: TGCAGTGTCACACAGGGATCCAATGAGCAGTTCTTC
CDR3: CSVTQGSNEQFF

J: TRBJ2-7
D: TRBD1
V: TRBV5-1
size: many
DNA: TGCGCCAGCAGCCCACAGGGGGCCTACGAGCAGTACTTC
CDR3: CASSPQGAYEQYF

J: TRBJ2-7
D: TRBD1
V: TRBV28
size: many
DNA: TGTGCCAGCAACTCAGGGGGCTTTTCCTACGAGCAGTACTTC
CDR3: CASNSGGFSYEQYF

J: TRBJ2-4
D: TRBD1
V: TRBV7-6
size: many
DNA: TGTGCCAGCAGCCCCGGACAGGGTTCAAACATTCAGTACTTC
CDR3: CASSPGQGSNIQYF

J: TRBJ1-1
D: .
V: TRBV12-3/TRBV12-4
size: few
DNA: TGTGCCAGCAGTTTCACGCAGCACACTGAAGCTTTCTTT
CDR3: CASSFTQHTEAFF

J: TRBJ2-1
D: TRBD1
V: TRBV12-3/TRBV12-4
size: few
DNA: TGTGCCAGCAGGCCGGGACAGGGGGCGCGGAATGAGCAGTTCTTC
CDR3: CASRPGQGARNEQFF

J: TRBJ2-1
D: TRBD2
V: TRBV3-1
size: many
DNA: TGTGCCAGCAGTCTCCTAGCGGGAGTGGTCAATGAGCAGTTCTTC
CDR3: CASSLLAGVVNEQFF

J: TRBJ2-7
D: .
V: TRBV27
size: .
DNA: TGTGCCAGCAGTTCTCTTCCTCTTAAAGAGCAGTACTTC
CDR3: CASSSLPLKEQYF

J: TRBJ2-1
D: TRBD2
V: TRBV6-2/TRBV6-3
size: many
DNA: TGTGCCAGCAGTTCTTTGCCGGGACTAGTGGTTGACAATGAGCAGTTCTTC
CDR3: CASSSLPGLVVDNEQFF

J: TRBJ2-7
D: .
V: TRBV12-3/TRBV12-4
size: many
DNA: TGTGCCAGCAGTTTAAGGCTAATCTACTACGAGCAGTACTTC
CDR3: CASSLRLIYYEQYF

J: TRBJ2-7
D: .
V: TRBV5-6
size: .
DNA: TGTGCCAGCAGCTTGGGAGGGGCAGGGTTGGCCTACGAGCAGTACTTC
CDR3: CASSLGGAGLAYEQYF

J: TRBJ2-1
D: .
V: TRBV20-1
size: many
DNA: TGCAGTGCTAGGATCAGGGGAGAGGGGAATGAGCAGTTCTTC
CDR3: CSARIRGEGNEQFF

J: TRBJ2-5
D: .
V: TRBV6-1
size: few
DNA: TGTGCCAGCACCGAAGGGTCGATCAGGGGGACCCAGTACTTC
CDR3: CASTEGSIRGTQYF

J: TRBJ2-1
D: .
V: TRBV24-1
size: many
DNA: TGTGCCACCAGTGATTTGGGACTGGGCTACAATGAGCAGTTCTTC
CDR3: CATSDLGLGYNEQFF

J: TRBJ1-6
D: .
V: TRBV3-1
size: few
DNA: TGTGCCAGCAGCCAAGAGGGATCACCCCCCCACTTT
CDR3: CASSQEGSPPHF

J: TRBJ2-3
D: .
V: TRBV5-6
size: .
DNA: TGTGCCAGCAGCTTCGCGGGCAGTCCCTCAGATACGCAGTATTTT
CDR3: CASSFAGSPSDTQYF

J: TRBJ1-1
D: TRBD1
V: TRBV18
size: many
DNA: TGTGCCAGCTCACCCTTGGGACAGGGGACGCCTAGGGAGACTGAAGCTTTCTTT
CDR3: CASSPLGQGTPRETEAFF

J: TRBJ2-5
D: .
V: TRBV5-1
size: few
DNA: TGCGCCAGCAGCTTGGGCGTCTCCTCAAAGGAGACCCAGTACTTC
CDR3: CASSLGVSSKETQYF

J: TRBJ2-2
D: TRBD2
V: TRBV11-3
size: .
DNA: TGTGCCAGCAGCTTATCCGGGACTAGCGGGACCGGGGAGCTGTTTTTT
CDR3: CASSLSGTSGTGELFF

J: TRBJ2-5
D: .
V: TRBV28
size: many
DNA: TGTGCCAGCATGCTGTCAGTTCAAGAGACCCAGTACTTC
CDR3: CASMLSVQETQYF

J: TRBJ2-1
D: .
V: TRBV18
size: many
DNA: TGTGCCAGCTCATTGGACCGGATGGAGGAGCAGTTCTTC
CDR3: CASSLDRMEEQFF

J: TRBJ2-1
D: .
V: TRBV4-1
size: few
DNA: TGCGCCAGCAGCCAAGTTGAATCAGTTAATGAGCAGTTCTTC
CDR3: CASSQVESVNEQFF

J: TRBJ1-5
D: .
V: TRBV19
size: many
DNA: TGTGCCAGTAGTAGGGGATGGGACAGCAATCAGCCCCAGCATTTT
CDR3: CASSRGWDSNQPQHF

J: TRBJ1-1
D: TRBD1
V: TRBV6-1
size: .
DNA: TGTGCCAGCAGGACCGGGACAGTTCACACTGAAGCTTTCTTT
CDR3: CASRTGTVHTEAFF

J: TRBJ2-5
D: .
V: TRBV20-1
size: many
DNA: TGCAGTGCTATGCGGCAAGAGACCCAGTACTTC
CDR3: CSAMRQETQYF

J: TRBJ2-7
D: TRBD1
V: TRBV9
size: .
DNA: TGTGCCAGCAGCTCCTTAGGACAGGGGGCTTTAGACGAGCAGTACTTC
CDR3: CASSSLGQGALDEQYF